This T cell receptor beta chain was sequenced in a study of cytomegalovirus exposure and HLA in healthy donors. Study conclusions and caveats: Rare TCR sequences predominated, though certain public TCRs were found in many donors. Specificity for CMV antigens was confirmed in vitro for three of the CMV-associated chains. With high specificity and sensitivity, the classifier reportedly diagnosed cytomegalovirus status.

The table came from immunoSEQ multiplex PCR; TCRdb's copy has only in-frame clones and leaves some out. Here the sample spans tens of thousands of clones, approximately 89% being singletons. About this clone: Antigen: not known.

This CDR3 spans 14 amino acids. From germline, CDR1 is MNHEY and CDR2 SVGAGI. Trimming left V 6 bases short and J 3 bases short, with 12 bases between. Sequencing was carried out using PBMCs. The gene calls are TRBV6-5 and TRBJ1-5, with D uncertain. The sequence came from a woman between 18 and 29 years old in good health and CMV-seropositive. CDR3 nucleotides: TGTGCCAGCAGCGCTACAGAAACCAATCAGCCCCAGCATTTT. This gives the protein CASSATETNQPQHF.